The entry below describes one T cell receptor beta chain. Trimming removed 1 base from V and 3 bases from J, with 10 bases in between. The CDR3 contains 13 residues. Germline CDR1 is SQVTM and CDR2 is ANQGSEA. Unique molecular identifiers were used to barcode this TCRbeta library. Via MiXCR, TCRdb re-called the PCR reads, giving one row per CDR3 protein. The data show approximately 490,000 distinct CDR3 sequences, with approximately 13% seen just once and around 5.8% held by the top ten. The sample comes from a study of T-cell reconstitution after alpha-beta-depleted transplantation in children. The chain uses TRBV29-1 and TRBJ2-7; no definite D call. The material was PBMCs from the stem cell graft donor, obtained from the stem cell graft. The TCR sequence derives from a human donor who donated a stem cell graft to a child with combined immunodeficiency. The CDR3 nucleotides read TGCAGCGTTGAAGGTCGGTCAGGCTACGAGCAGTACTTC. It encodes CSVEGRSGYEQYF.